This is a list of T cell receptor beta chains from one sample in a study of cytomegalovirus exposure and HLA in healthy donors. This table comes from immunoSEQ multiplex PCR, and its TCRdb copy is limited to in-frame clones, with some not included. Among 150,000 to 200,000 clones listed, 70% to 80% were seen once. Sequencing used PBMCs. The receptors here all came from a woman aged 50 to 60 in good health and CMV-seronegative. Both conserved end residues are part of each CDR3. D genes are given only for firm matches. Only part of the rows carry a size: once, few, many, or a class if the clone is expanded.

d_call: .; clone_size: .; v_call: TRBV6-5; cdr3_length: 15; j_call: TRBJ1-6; cdr3_nt: TGTGCCAGCAGTCTAGAGAGCTCCTATAATTCACCCCTCCACTTT; cdr3_aa: CASSLESSYNSPLHF
d_call: .; clone_size: .; v_call: TRBV19; cdr3_length: 13; j_call: TRBJ1-1; cdr3_nt: TGTGCCAGTAGTATATTCGCCGCGGGTGAAGCTTTCTTT; cdr3_aa: CASSIFAAGEAFF
d_call: .; clone_size: .; v_call: TRBV9; cdr3_length: 15; j_call: TRBJ2-7; cdr3_nt: TGTGCCAGCAGCGAGAGCTCAGGGGTTGAGTACGAGCAGTACTTC; cdr3_aa: CASSESSGVEYEQYF
d_call: .; clone_size: .; v_call: TRBV2; cdr3_length: 17; j_call: TRBJ1-5; cdr3_nt: TGTGCCAGCCGGATGGGCTTAAGTAGGTATAGCAATCAGCCCCAGCATTTT; cdr3_aa: CASRMGLSRYSNQPQHF
d_call: TRBD1; clone_size: .; v_call: TRBV18; cdr3_length: 14; j_call: TRBJ1-2; cdr3_nt: TGTGCCAGCTCCCGACAGGGGGGTAACTATGGCTACACCTTC; cdr3_aa: CASSRQGGNYGYTF
d_call: TRBD2; clone_size: .; v_call: TRBV28; cdr3_length: 16; j_call: TRBJ2-5; cdr3_nt: TGTGCCAGCAGTTTTACTAGCGGGGTTACCCAAGAGACCCAGTACTTC; cdr3_aa: CASSFTSGVTQETQYF
d_call: .; clone_size: .; v_call: TRBV12-2; cdr3_length: 15; j_call: TRBJ1-5; cdr3_nt: TGTGCAAGTCGCTTAATATCAGGGGGCAGTCAGCCCCAGCATTTT; cdr3_aa: CASRLISGGSQPQHF
d_call: .; clone_size: .; v_call: TRBV20-1; cdr3_length: 11; j_call: TRBJ1-4; cdr3_nt: TGCAGTGCTAACAGTGGGGAAAAACTGTTTTTT; cdr3_aa: CSANSGEKLFF
d_call: TRBD2; clone_size: .; v_call: TRBV29-1; cdr3_length: 17; j_call: TRBJ2-3; cdr3_nt: TGCAGCGTTGGAGGGACTAGCGGGAGGGCCGCTTTAGATACGCAGTATTTT; cdr3_aa: CSVGGTSGRAALDTQYF
d_call: TRBD2; clone_size: .; v_call: TRBV5-1; cdr3_length: 15; j_call: TRBJ2-3; cdr3_nt: TGCGCCAGCAGAGTCCTAGCGGGGGGGCCAGATACGCAGTATTTT; cdr3_aa: CASRVLAGGPDTQYF
d_call: .; clone_size: .; v_call: TRBV5-6; cdr3_length: 15; j_call: TRBJ1-2; cdr3_nt: TGTGCCAGCAGCTTAAGGTTACGGAGTAACTATGGCTACACCTTC; cdr3_aa: CASSLRLRSNYGYTF
d_call: TRBD2; clone_size: .; v_call: TRBV27; cdr3_length: 16; j_call: TRBJ2-1; cdr3_nt: TGTGCCAGCAGACGGATAGGAGCGGGAGGGCTGAATGAGCAGTTCTTC; cdr3_aa: CASRRIGAGGLNEQFF
d_call: TRBD1; clone_size: .; v_call: TRBV7-2; cdr3_length: 14; j_call: TRBJ2-7; cdr3_nt: TGTGCCAGCAGCCCGGACAGGTCTCTCTACGAGCAGTACTTC; cdr3_aa: CASSPDRSLYEQYF
d_call: .; clone_size: .; v_call: TRBV9; cdr3_length: 13; j_call: TRBJ1-1; cdr3_nt: TGTGCCAGCACCCGACAAGGGAACACTGAAGCTTTCTTT; cdr3_aa: CASTRQGNTEAFF
d_call: TRBD1; clone_size: once; v_call: TRBV7-2; cdr3_length: 14; j_call: TRBJ1-3; cdr3_nt: TGTGCCAGCAGCACCTACAGGGGTGGAAACACCATATATTTT; cdr3_aa: CASSTYRGGNTIYF
d_call: .; clone_size: .; v_call: TRBV19; cdr3_length: 14; j_call: TRBJ2-7; cdr3_nt: TGTGCCAGTAGTATATCCCAGGCAGCCTACGAGCAGTACTTC; cdr3_aa: CASSISQAAYEQYF
d_call: .; clone_size: once; v_call: TRBV2; cdr3_length: 13; j_call: TRBJ1-2; cdr3_nt: TGTGCCAGCAGCGCCTACAGGGACGGTGGCTACACCTTC; cdr3_aa: CASSAYRDGGYTF
d_call: .; clone_size: .; v_call: TRBV10-3; cdr3_length: 13; j_call: TRBJ2-1; cdr3_nt: TGTGCCATCAGTGGTGAATCACTTAATGAGCAGTTCTTC; cdr3_aa: CAISGESLNEQFF
d_call: .; clone_size: .; v_call: TRBV5-1; cdr3_length: 12; j_call: TRBJ2-5; cdr3_nt: TGCGCCAGCAGCTTTTCCAAAGAGACCCAGTACTTC; cdr3_aa: CASSFSKETQYF
d_call: TRBD1; clone_size: .; v_call: TRBV28; cdr3_length: 15; j_call: TRBJ1-1; cdr3_nt: TGTGCCAGCAGTTTGACAGGGGGCTCGGTGTCTGAAGCTTTCTTT; cdr3_aa: CASSLTGGSVSEAFF
d_call: .; clone_size: .; v_call: TRBV5-6; cdr3_length: 14; j_call: TRBJ2-3; cdr3_nt: TGTGCCAGCAGCTCCCCCTCCCAGGCAGATACGCAGTATTTT; cdr3_aa: CASSSPSQADTQYF
d_call: .; clone_size: .; v_call: TRBV6-6; cdr3_length: 16; j_call: TRBJ2-7; cdr3_nt: TGTGCCAGCAGTTACTCTATTAGCGGAAGGACCTACGAGCAGTACTTC; cdr3_aa: CASSYSISGRTYEQYF
d_call: TRBD1; clone_size: .; v_call: TRBV11-1; cdr3_length: 16; j_call: TRBJ1-4; cdr3_nt: TGTGCCAGCAGCAGCACCTGGACAGGCAGAAATGAAAAACTGTTTTTT; cdr3_aa: CASSSTWTGRNEKLFF
d_call: .; clone_size: .; v_call: TRBV7-2; cdr3_length: 14; j_call: TRBJ2-5; cdr3_nt: TGTGCCAGCAACCTACAGTTCGCCCAAGAGACCCAGTACTTC; cdr3_aa: CASNLQFAQETQYF
d_call: .; clone_size: .; v_call: TRBV6-1; cdr3_length: 16; j_call: TRBJ1-5; cdr3_nt: TGTGCCAGCAGTGAAGGGGTGGGAGAAGGAAATCAGCCCCAGCATTTT; cdr3_aa: CASSEGVGEGNQPQHF
d_call: .; clone_size: .; v_call: TRBV27; cdr3_length: 14; j_call: TRBJ1-1; cdr3_nt: TGTGCCAGCAGTTCCCAGGGGACGGTCCGGTCAACTTTCTTT; cdr3_aa: CASSSQGTVRSTFF
d_call: TRBD1; clone_size: few; v_call: TRBV6-5; cdr3_length: 14; j_call: TRBJ1-4; cdr3_nt: TGTGCCAGCGCCAGCATGGGGACAGGGGGGAAACTGTTTTTT; cdr3_aa: CASASMGTGGKLFF
d_call: TRBD2; clone_size: .; v_call: TRBV7-9; cdr3_length: 18; j_call: TRBJ2-1; cdr3_nt: TGTGCCAGCAGCTCTATGGGCCGGGGGGGACCCTCCTACAATGAGCAGTTCTTC; cdr3_aa: CASSSMGRGGPSYNEQFF
d_call: .; clone_size: .; v_call: TRBV7-6; cdr3_length: 16; j_call: TRBJ2-6; cdr3_nt: TGTGCCAGCAGCCGTTCACAGTTTTTCGGGGCCAACGTCCTGACTTTC; cdr3_aa: CASSRSQFFGANVLTF
d_call: TRBD1; clone_size: .; v_call: TRBV7-9; cdr3_length: 16; j_call: TRBJ2-1; cdr3_nt: TGTGCCAGCAGCTCAAGGACAGGGGGCAAGGACAATGAGCAGTTCTTC; cdr3_aa: CASSSRTGGKDNEQFF
d_call: .; clone_size: .; v_call: TRBV19; cdr3_length: 13; j_call: TRBJ2-3; cdr3_nt: TGTGCCAGTAGTGGAGGGGGCACAGATACGCAGTATTTT; cdr3_aa: CASSGGGTDTQYF
d_call: TRBD2; clone_size: .; v_call: TRBV28; cdr3_length: 15; j_call: TRBJ2-1; cdr3_nt: TGTGCCAGCAGTCCGCTAGCGGGGGGCTACAATGAGCAGTTCTTC; cdr3_aa: CASSPLAGGYNEQFF
d_call: TRBD1; clone_size: .; v_call: TRBV30; cdr3_length: 13; j_call: TRBJ1-2; cdr3_nt: TGTGCCTGGAAGGGGGCCTCCAAGGGGGGCTACACCTTC; cdr3_aa: CAWKGASKGGYTF
d_call: .; clone_size: .; v_call: TRBV7-2; cdr3_length: 13; j_call: TRBJ2-7; cdr3_nt: TGTGCCAGCAGCTTAATTTCAGTCTACGAGCAGTACTTC; cdr3_aa: CASSLISVYEQYF
d_call: TRBD1; clone_size: .; v_call: TRBV7-9; cdr3_length: 16; j_call: TRBJ2-7; cdr3_nt: TGTGCCAGCAGCTTAGCAACAGGGGGCCGGTTAGGTGAGCAGTACTTC; cdr3_aa: CASSLATGGRLGEQYF